The rows below give T cell receptor beta chains drawn from one sample of a study of blood T cell repertoires in COVID-19. Data came from immunoSEQ multiplex PCR; TCRdb stores just in-frame clones and leaves some out. The top ten hold 24% of the sample, which has some 87,000 clones, approximately 80% seen once. Sequenced sample: peripheral blood. These receptors originate from a human donor in a cohort sampled during active COVID-19. Each CDR3 is given with its conserved first and last residue. Fields, in order: clone size, D gene, V gene, J gene, CDR3 DNA, CDR3 protein. A D gene is named only where the DNA matches it firmly. The size entry is marked missing in some rows and otherwise reads once, few, many or a size class.

NA	TRBD1	TRBV12-3/TRBV12-4	TRBJ2-7	TGTGCCAGCAGTTTAGGGGGGGACAGGGGGCACTTC	CASSLGGDRGHF
NA	TRBD1	TRBV4-3	TRBJ2-7	TGCGCCAGCAGCCATTCAGGGACAGGGGAACGGTACGAGCAGTACTTC	CASSHSGTGERYEQYF
NA	TRBD2	TRBV7-3	TRBJ2-7	TGTGCCAGCAGGCTACTAGCGGGCAAGAGCTCCTACGAGCAGTACTTC	CASRLLAGKSSYEQYF
NA	NA	TRBV3-1/TRBV3-2	TRBJ1-3	TGTGCCAGCAGCCCAGGCGGGGCCGGAAACACCATATATTTT	CASSPGGAGNTIYF
NA	NA	TRBV7-2	TRBJ2-7	TGTGCCAGCAGCCCAGGGGCACTTTCCTACGAGCAGTACTTC	CASSPGALSYEQYF
NA	TRBD1	TRBV5-1	TRBJ2-3	TGCGCCAGCAGGGGGGACAGGAGATATGGAGATACGCAGTATTTT	CASRGDRRYGDTQYF
NA	TRBD2	TRBV28	TRBJ2-1	TGTGCCAGCAGTTCTAGCGGAGCCGCCTACAATGAGCAGTTCTTC	CASSSSGAAYNEQFF
few	NA	TRBV12-3/TRBV12-4	TRBJ1-2	TGTGCCAGCACAGGGCTTTATGGCTACACCTTC	CASTGLYGYTF
NA	TRBD2	TRBV10-1	TRBJ2-7	TGCGCCAGCAGGGGGGACTACGGTAACGGAGTTCTGTACTTC	CASRGDYGNGVLYF
NA	TRBD2	TRBV9	TRBJ2-3	TGTGCCAGCAGCCCATCGACTAGCGGATCGGGAGATACGCAGTATTTT	CASSPSTSGSGDTQYF
NA	NA	TRBV6-5	TRBJ1-1	TGTGCCAGCACACAGAGTCTACTGAACACTGAAGCTTTCTTT	CASTQSLLNTEAFF
NA	NA	TRBV6-6	TRBJ1-2	TGTGCCAGCAGTTACTCGCAGATGAACTATGGCTACACCTTC	CASSYSQMNYGYTF
NA	NA	TRBV3-1/TRBV3-2	TRBJ2-5	TGTGCCAGCAGCCAAGATCCCCGGGACTACCAAGAGACCCAGTACTTC	CASSQDPRDYQETQYF
NA	TRBD2	TRBV7-8	TRBJ2-1	TGTGCCAGCAGCCCCACTAGCGGGAGTAGAAATGAGCAGTTCTTC	CASSPTSGSRNEQFF
NA	NA	TRBV7-9	TRBJ2-3	TGTGCCAGCAGCCTCTCCGCAGGCGTAAGCACAGATACGCAGTATTTT	CASSLSAGVSTDTQYF
NA	NA	TRBV5-1	TRBJ2-2	TGCGCCAGCAGCTTGACGGCGGGGGCGGGGGAGCTGTTTTTT	CASSLTAGAGELFF
NA	NA	TRBV18	TRBJ2-1	TGTGCCAGCTCACTTCCGACTGTCAGCTCCTACAATGAGCAGTTCTTC	CASSLPTVSSYNEQFF
NA	TRBD1	TRBV5-1	TRBJ2-1	TGCGCCAGCAGCCCTGGGACAGCAGACCTGAAGCAGTTCTTC	CASSPGTADLKQFF
NA	TRBD1	TRBV18	TRBJ2-1	TGTGCCAGCTCACCACCGGGACAGGGGACCTACAATGAGCAGTTCTTC	CASSPPGQGTYNEQFF
NA	TRBD1	TRBV10-1	TRBJ2-3	TGCGCCAGCAGTGGAGGGACAGGGGGTCTCCCAGATACGCAGTATTTT	CASSGGTGGLPDTQYF
once	NA	TRBV3-1/TRBV3-2	TRBJ1-1	TGTGCCAGCAGCCAAGGCAGGGGAGGGACTGAAGCTTTCTTT	CASSQGRGGTEAFF
NA	NA	TRBV19	TRBJ1-5	TGTGCCAGTAGTATGCTTGCGAGTCAGCCCCAGCATTTT	CASSMLASQPQHF
NA	TRBD2	TRBV4-3	TRBJ2-3	TGCGCCAGCAGCACCCGAGCGGGGGGGCCCGCAGATACGCAGTATTTT	CASSTRAGGPADTQYF
NA	NA	TRBV19	TRBJ1-2	TGTGCCAGTACCCTAGGTTTACAATTTGGCTACACCTTC	CASTLGLQFGYTF
NA	NA	TRBV18	TRBJ1-5	TGTGCCAGCTCACCGCGCACCGGCAATCAGCCCCAGCATTTT	CASSPRTGNQPQHF
NA	NA	TRBV27	TRBJ1-5	TGTGCCAGCAGTCCTCGAGGGGGGGACCAGCCCCAGCATTTT	CASSPRGGDQPQHF